This T cell receptor (beta chain) is drawn from a study of T-cell memory formation after mild COVID-19 (dated by TCRdb to about 2021). Turning to the overall study: Most TCR sequence clusters were specific to one of the two donors. In a couple of donors, T-cell clones that expanded and contracted after mild COVID-19 were followed by sequencing TCRalpha and TCRbeta repertoires longitudinally. Two young, previously healthy adult volunteers, one female and one male, were included in the cohort. The investigation overall reported the following: Contracting CD4+ clones turned up mainly in the CM and EM memory subsets, whereas EMRA was where CD8+ clones were enriched. Only a couple of mild cases were covered by the study, and larger cohorts that include severe cases with pre-infection samples were considered necessary. Some responding clones were found in pre-infection memory, which suggests that pre-existing cross-reactive memory T cells took part in the SARS-CoV-2 response. SARS-CoV-2 specificity was not confirmed for the second-wave clones peaking on day 37. From day 15 to 85, contracting clones showed balanced CD4/CD8 phenotypes, whereas a second wave of clones that expanded from day 15 to 37 leaned towards CD4+.

The germline V gene sets CDR1 to KGHSH and CDR2 to LQKENI. The CDR3 sequence holds 15 residues, the cysteine and phenylalanine included. The only DNA kept is the CDR3, 45 bases in frame from the first base. A distance of 15 bases separates the germline ends of V and J, which lose 6 bases and 0 bases respectively. This clonotype was counted between two and nine times. It has no known antigen specificity. Base qualities are not at hand, and no much larger clone is one base apart. Ficoll-Paque density gradient centrifugation was the method used to isolate PBMCs. TCRdb lists the instrument as Illumina NovaSeq 6000. cDNA libraries for TCRalpha and TCRbeta were prepared by 5'RACE using constant-segment primers, with sample barcodes and unique molecular identifiers added. Trizol reagent was used to extract RNA from every sample. Libraries were amplified in two PCR steps, with a second sample barcode and Illumina TruSeq adapters added in the second step. The libraries were sequenced on an Illumina NovaSeq using 2 x 150 bp paired-end reads. In the paper's pipeline: Reads were demultiplexed and collapsed into UMI-guided consensus sequences with migec v1.2.7. Using mixcr v2.1.11, the UMI consensuses were aligned to TRA and TRB V and J templates and assembled into clonotypes. A clonotype was counted as expanded or contracted only if both edgeR and NoisET called the change significant, with noise models trained on biological replicates. For edgeR calls, a false discovery rate-adjusted p below 0.01 and a log2 fold-change threshold of 1 were applied. As an exploratory analysis of dynamics, PCA with hierarchical clustering was applied to max-normalized trajectories of the 1000 most abundant clonotypes. Separately sequenced CD4+ and CD8+ repertoires were used to assign a CD4 or CD8 phenotype to each responding clone. TCRdb handled the public reads itself, with Q25 trimming in fastp and clone calling in MiXCR, and kept productive beta chains. Duplicate CDR3 protein sequences are folded into a single record with the most common DNA and genes. The V and J calls come from TCRdb's annotation, not from the publication. The sample table records about 360,000 distinct CDR3 sequences; under 15% of these occur just once. Roughly 22% of the sample comes from the top ten.

The sequence was collected from a man aged 18 to 30 who had mild COVID-19 (a few samples of this study predate the infection). The sample titles of this study are shuffled in the database, so cell type and time point are left out; the donor was told from shared clones. The sequenced sample consisted of PBMCs or a T cell subset sorted from them (not recorded which). The rearranged segments are TRBV18 and TRBJ2-7; the D gene is perhaps TRBD1, on 5 matching bases. This receptor has the CDR3 CASSGMMTASYEQYF. Read as DNA, the sequence is TGTGCCAGCTCCGGAATGATGACAGCCTCCTACGAGCAGTACTTC.